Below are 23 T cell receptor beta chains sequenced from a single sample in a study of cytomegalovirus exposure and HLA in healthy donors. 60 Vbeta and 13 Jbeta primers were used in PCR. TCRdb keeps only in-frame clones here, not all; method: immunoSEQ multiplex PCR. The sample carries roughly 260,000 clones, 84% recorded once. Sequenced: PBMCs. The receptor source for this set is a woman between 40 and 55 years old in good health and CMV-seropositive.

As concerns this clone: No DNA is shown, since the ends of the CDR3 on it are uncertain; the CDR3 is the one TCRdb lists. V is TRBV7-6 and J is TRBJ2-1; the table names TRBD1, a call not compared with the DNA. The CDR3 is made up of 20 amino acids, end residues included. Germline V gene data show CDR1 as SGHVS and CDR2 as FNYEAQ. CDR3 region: CASSLRDIYNEQFFRNEQFF.

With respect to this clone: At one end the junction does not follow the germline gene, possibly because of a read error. The CDR3 coding sequence is TGTGCCAACAGCTTACGGGGGGCTAACACCGGGGAGCTGTTTTTT. This encodes CANSLRGANTGELFF. The chain has TRBV11-2 and TRBJ2-2, with D possibly matching TRBD2 (7 bases). CDR1 is SGHAT, CDR2 FQNNGV, per germline. The CDR3 consists of 15 residues.

CDR3 amino acids: CASSQDALAGAPGTQYF. CDR3 DNA sequence: TGCGCCAGCAGCCAAGATGCGTTGGCGGGAGCCCCCGGGACCCAGTACTTC. The chain is built from TRBV4-1 and TRBJ2-5; TRBD2 aligns across 7 bases. CDR1 MGHRA and CDR2 YSYEKL come from the germline V gene. The CDR3 totals 17 residues. The V segment lost 0 bases and the J segment 7 bases; nucleotides outside the gene matches: 14.

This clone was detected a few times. CDR3 sequence reads: CASSSPGAYYGYTF. The CDR3, as DNA: TGTGCCAGCAGCTCGCCAGGGGCTTACTATGGCTACACCTTC. The chain combines TRBV7-2 with TRBJ1-2, with TRBD1 as a possible D gene (6 bases). The ends were cut back, 4 bases at V and 3 bases at J, with 12 bases in the middle. In germline, CDR1 is SGHTA, CDR2 FQGNSA. The CDR3 is 14 amino acids.

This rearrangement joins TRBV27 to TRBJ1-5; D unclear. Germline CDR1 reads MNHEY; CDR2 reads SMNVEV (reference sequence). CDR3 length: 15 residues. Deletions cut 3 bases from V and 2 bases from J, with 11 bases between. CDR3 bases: TGTGCCAGCAGTTTTCGGGGTAGTGGCAATCAGCCCCAGCATTTT. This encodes CASSFRGSGNQPQHF.

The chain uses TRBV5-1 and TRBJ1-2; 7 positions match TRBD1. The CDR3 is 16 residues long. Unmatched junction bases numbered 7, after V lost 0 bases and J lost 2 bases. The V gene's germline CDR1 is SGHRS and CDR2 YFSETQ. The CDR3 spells CASSLATDRSNYGYTF. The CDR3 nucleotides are TGCGCCAGCAGCTTGGCGACGGACAGGAGCAACTATGGCTACACCTTC.

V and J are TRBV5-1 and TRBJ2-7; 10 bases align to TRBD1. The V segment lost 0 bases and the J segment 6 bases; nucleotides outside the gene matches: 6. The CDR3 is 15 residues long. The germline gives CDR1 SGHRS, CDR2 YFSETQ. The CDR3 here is CASSLELGTGAEQYF. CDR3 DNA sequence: TGCGCCAGCAGCTTGGAATTGGGGACAGGGGCCGAGCAGTACTTC. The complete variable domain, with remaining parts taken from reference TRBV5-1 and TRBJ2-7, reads KAGVTQTPRYLIKTRGQQVTLSCSPISGHRSVSWYQQTPGQGLQFLFEYFSETQRNKGNFPGRFSGRQFSNSRSEMNVSTLELGDSALYLCASSLELGTGAEQYFGPGTRLTVT.

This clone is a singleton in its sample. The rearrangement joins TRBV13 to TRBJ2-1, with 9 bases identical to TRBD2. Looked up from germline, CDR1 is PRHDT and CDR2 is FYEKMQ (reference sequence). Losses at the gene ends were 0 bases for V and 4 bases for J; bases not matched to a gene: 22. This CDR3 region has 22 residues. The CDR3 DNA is TGTGCCAGCAGCTTAGGTGCGACTAGCGGAGCCTTACTCCAAACCTTTTACAATGAGCAGTTCTTC. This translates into CASSLGATSGALLQTFYNEQFF. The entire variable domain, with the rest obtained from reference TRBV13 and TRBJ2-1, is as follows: AAGVIQSPRHLIKEKRETATLKCYPIPRHDTVYWYQQGPGQDPQFLISFYEKMQSDKGSIPDRFSAQQFSDYHSELNMSSLELGDSALYFCASSLGATSGALLQTFYNEQFFGPGTRLTVL.

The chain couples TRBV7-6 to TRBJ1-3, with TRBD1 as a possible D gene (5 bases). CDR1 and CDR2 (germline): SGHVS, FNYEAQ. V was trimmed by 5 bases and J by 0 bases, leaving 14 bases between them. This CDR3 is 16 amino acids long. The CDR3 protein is CASSPDTGGSGNTIYF. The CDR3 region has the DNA TGTGCCAGCAGCCCAGATACGGGGGGCTCTGGAAACACCATATATTTT.

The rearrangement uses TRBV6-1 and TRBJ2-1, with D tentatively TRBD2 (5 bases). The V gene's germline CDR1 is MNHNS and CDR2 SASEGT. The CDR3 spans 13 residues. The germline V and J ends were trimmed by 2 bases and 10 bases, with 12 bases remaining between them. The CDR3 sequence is CASSEPGSGEQFF. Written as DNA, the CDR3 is TGTGCCAGCAGTGAACCGGGGTCGGGCGAGCAGTTCTTC.

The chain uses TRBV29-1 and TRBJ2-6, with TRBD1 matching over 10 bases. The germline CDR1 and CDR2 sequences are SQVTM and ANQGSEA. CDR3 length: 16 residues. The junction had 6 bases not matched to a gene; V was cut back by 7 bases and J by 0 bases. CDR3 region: CSAGQGGNSGANVLTF. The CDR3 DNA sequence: TGCAGCGCCGGACAGGGGGGAAACTCTGGGGCCAACGTCCTGACTTTC. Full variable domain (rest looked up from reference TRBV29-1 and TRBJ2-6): SAVISQKPSRDICQRGTSLTIQCQVDSQVTMMFWYRQQPGQSLTLIATANQGSEATYESGFVIDKFPISRPNLTFSTLTVSNMSPEDSSIYLCSAGQGGNSGANVLTFGAGSRLTVL.

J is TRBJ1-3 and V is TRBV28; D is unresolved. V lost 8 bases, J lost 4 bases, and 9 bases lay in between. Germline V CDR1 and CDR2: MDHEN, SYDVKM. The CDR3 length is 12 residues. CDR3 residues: CASASGGNTIYF. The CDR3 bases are TGTGCCAGCGCCTCCGGGGGAAACACCATATATTTT.

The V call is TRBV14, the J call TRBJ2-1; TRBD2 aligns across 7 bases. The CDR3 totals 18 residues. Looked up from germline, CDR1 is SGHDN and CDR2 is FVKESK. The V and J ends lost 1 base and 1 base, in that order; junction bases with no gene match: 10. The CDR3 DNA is TGTGCCAGCAGCCAAGCTTTACGCGGGAGTTCATCCTACAATGAGCAGTTCTTC. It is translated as CASSQALRGSSSYNEQFF.

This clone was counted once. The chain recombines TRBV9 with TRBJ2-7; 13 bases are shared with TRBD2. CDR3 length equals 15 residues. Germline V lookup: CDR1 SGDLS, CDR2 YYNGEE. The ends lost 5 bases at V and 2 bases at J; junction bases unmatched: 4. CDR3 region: CASSELAGGPYEQYF. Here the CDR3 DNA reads TGTGCCAGCAGTGAACTAGCGGGAGGGCCCTACGAGCAGTACTTC.

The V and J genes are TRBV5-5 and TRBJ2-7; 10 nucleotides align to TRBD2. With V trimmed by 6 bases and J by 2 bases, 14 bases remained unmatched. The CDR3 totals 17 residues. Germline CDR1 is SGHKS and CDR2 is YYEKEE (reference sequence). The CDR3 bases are TGTGCCAGCACCCTTCTCGTTGGGACTAGCGTGGCCTACGAGCAGTACTTC. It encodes CASTLLVGTSVAYEQYF. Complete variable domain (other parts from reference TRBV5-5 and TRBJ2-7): DAGVTQSPTHLIKTRGQQVTLRCSPISGHKSVSWYQQVLGQGPQFIFQYYEKEERGRGNFPDRFSARQFPNYSSELNVNALLLGDSALYLCASTLLVGTSVAYEQYFGPGTRLTVT.

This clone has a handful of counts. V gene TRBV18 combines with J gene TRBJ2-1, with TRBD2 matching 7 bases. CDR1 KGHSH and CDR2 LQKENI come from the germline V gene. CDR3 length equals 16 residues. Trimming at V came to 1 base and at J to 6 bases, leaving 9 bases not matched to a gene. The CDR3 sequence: CASSPLEGGPSNEQFF. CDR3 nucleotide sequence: TGTGCCAGCTCACCACTAGAGGGAGGGCCGAGCAATGAGCAGTTCTTC.

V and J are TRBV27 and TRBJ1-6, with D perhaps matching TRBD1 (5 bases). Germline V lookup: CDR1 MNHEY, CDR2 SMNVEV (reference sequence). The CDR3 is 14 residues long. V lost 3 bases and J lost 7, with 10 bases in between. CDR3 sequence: CASSFREDNSPLHF. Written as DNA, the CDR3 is TGTGCCAGCAGTTTCAGGGAGGACAATTCACCCCTCCACTTT.

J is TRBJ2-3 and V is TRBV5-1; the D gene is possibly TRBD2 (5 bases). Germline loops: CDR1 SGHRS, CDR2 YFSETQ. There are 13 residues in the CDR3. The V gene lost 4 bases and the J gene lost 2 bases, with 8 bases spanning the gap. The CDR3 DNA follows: TGCGCCAGCAGCAGGACTGTCACAGATACGCAGTATTTT. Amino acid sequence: CASSRTVTDTQYF.

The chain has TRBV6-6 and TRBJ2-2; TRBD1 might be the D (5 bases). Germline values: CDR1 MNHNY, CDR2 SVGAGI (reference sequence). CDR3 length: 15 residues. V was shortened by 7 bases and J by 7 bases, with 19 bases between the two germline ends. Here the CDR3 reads CASNPGHGMGGELFF. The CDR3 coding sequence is TGTGCCAGCAACCCCGGACACGGCATGGGCGGGGAGCTGTTTTTT.

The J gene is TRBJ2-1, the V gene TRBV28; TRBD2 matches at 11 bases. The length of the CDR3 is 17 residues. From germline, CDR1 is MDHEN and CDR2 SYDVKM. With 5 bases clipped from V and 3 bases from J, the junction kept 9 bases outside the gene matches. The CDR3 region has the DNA TGTGCCAGCAGTCCGGGGACTAGCGGAATATTCTACAATGAGCAGTTCTTC. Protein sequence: CASSPGTSGIFYNEQFF.

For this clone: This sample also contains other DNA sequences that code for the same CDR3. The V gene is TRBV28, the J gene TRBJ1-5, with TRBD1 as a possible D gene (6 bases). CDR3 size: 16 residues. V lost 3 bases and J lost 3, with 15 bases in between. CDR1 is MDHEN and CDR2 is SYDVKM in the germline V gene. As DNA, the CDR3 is TGTGCCAGCAGTTTCCCCACAGGGCCCAACAATCAGCCCCAGCATTTT. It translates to CASSFPTGPNNQPQHF.

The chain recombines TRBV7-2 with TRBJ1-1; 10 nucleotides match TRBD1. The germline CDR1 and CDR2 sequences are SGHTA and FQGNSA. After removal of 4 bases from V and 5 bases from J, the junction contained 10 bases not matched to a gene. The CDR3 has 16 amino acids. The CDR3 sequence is CASSSTRQGARTEAFF. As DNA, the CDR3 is TGTGCCAGCAGCTCTACCAGACAGGGGGCGCGGACTGAAGCTTTCTTT.

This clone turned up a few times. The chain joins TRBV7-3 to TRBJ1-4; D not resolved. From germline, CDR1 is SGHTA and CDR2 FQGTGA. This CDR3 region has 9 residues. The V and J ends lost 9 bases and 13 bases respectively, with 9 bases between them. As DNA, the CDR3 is TGTGCCAGGAGGGTCGGACTGTTTTTT. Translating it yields CARRVGLFF.